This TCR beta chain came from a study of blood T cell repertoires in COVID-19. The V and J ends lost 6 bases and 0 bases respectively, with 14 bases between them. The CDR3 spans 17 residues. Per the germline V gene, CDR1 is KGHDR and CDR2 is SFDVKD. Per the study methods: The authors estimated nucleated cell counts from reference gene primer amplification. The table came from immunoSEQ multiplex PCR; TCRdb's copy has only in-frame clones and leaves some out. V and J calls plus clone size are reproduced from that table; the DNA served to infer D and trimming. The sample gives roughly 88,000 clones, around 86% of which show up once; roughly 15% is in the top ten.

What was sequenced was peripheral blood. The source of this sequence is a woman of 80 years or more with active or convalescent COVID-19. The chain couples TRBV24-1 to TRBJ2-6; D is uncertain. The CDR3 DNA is TGTGCCACCAGTTCAGGTTTCTTCCACTCTGGGGCCAACGTCCTGACTTTC. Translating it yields CATSSGFFHSGANVLTF.